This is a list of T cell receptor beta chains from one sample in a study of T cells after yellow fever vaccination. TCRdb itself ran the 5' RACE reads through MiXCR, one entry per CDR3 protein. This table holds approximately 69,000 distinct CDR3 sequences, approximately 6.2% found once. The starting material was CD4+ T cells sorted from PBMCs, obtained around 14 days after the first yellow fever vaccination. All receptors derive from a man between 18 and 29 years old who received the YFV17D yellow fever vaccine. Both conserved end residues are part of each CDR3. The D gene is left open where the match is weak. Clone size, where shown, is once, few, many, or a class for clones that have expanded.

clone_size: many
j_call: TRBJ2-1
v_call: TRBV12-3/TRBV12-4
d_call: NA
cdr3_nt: TGTGCCAGCAGTCCGGACGGGCGATACAATGAGCAGTTCTTC
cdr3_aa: CASSPDGRYNEQFF

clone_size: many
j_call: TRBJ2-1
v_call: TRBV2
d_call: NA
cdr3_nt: TGTGCCAGTAAACGAAGGGTCGTCGATGAGCAGTTCTTC
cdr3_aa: CASKRRVVDEQFF

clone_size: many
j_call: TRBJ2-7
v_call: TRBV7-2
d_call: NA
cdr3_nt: TGTGCCAGCAGCTCCACAGCAGGCTCCTACGAGCAGTACTTC
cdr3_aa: CASSSTAGSYEQYF

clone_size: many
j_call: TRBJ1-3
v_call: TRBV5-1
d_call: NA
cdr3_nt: TGCGCCAGCAGCTTGGCTGTCTCTGGAAACACCATATATTTT
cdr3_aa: CASSLAVSGNTIYF

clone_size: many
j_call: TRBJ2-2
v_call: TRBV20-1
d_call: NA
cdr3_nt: TGCAGTGCCCGACGAGGGTCCGGGGAGCTGTTTTTT
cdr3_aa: CSARRGSGELFF

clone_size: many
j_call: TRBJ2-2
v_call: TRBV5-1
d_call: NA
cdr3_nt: TGCGCCAGCAGCTCCTCGACTTTTAACACCGGGGAGCTGTTTTTT
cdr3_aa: CASSSSTFNTGELFF

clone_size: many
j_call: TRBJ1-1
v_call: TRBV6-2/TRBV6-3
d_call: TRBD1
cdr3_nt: TGTGCCAGCAGTTACTCGATTACAGGGGGCTTGGATGAAGCTTTCTTT
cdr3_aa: CASSYSITGGLDEAFF

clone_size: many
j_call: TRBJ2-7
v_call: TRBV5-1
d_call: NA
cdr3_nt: TGCGCCAGCAGCTTGGTCGGGGGTCGGGAGCAGTACTTC
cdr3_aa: CASSLVGGREQYF

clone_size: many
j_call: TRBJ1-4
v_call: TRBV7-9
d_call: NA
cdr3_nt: TGTGCCAGCAGCGCCAGTCGGGGGCGATCTGAAAAACTGTTTTTT
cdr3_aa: CASSASRGRSEKLFF

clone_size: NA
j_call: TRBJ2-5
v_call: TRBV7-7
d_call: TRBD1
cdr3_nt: TGTGCTAGCAGCCAGACAGGGGGTGAGGGGACCCAGTACTTC
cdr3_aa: CASSQTGGEGTQYF

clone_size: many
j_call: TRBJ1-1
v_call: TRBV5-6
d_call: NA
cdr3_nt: TGTGCCAGCAGCCCGAGAAGCTTGAACACTGAAGCTTTCTTT
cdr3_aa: CASSPRSLNTEAFF

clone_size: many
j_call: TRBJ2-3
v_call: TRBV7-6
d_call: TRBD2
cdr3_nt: TGTGCCAGCAGGGGACTAGCTGCAGATACGCAGTATTTT
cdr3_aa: CASRGLAADTQYF

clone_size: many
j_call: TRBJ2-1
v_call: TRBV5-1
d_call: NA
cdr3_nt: TGCGCCAGCAGCTTTTACCCTAGCTCCTACAATGAGCAGTTCTTC
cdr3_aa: CASSFYPSSYNEQFF

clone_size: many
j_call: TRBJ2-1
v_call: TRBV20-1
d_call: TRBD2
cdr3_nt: TGCAGTGCTGCTTCGCTTAGCGGGGGGCAATACAATGAGCAGTTCTTC
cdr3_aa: CSAASLSGGQYNEQFF

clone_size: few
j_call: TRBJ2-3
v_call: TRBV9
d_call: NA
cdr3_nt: TGTGCCAGCAGCCCCTGGGACGGGCTCACAGATACGCAGTATTTT
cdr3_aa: CASSPWDGLTDTQYF

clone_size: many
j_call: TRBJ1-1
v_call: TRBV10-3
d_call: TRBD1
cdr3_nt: TGTGCCACTGCGGGACAGATGAACACTGAAGCTTTCTTT
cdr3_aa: CATAGQMNTEAFF

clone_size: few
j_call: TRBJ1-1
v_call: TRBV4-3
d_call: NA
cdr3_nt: TGCGCCAGCAGCCAAGATAGGGGGGCAGATGAAGCTTTCTTT
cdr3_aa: CASSQDRGADEAFF

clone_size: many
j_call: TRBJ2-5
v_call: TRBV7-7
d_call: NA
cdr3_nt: TGTGCCAGCAGCCTTGCGGGGGAGACCCAGTACTTC
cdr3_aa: CASSLAGETQYF

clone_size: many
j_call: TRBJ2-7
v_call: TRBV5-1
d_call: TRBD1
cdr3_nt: TGCGCCAGCAGCTTGTCTCCGGGACAGGGCTACGAGCAGTACTTC
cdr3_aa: CASSLSPGQGYEQYF

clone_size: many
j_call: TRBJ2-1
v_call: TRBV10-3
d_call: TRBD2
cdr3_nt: TGTGCCATCAGCCTCGAGCGGGGTGAGCAGTTCTTC
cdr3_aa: CAISLERGEQFF

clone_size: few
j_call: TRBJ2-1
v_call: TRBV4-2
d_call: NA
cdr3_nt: TGTGCCAGCAGCCAAGATCGGGGTACTGAGCAGTTCTTC
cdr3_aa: CASSQDRGTEQFF

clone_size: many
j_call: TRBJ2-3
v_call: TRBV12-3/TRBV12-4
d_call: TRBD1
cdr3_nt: TGTGCCAGCATTAACCCGGACAGGGGCACAGATACGCAGTATTTT
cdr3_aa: CASINPDRGTDTQYF

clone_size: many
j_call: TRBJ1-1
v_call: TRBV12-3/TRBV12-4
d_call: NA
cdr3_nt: TGTGCCAGCAGTTTCCACAGGGCTTCGGACACTGAAGCTTTCTTT
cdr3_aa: CASSFHRASDTEAFF

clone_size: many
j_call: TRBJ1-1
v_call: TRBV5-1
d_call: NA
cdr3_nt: TGCGCCAGCAGCTTGTCCTTGGCAGAGAACACTGAAGCTTTCTTT
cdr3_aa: CASSLSLAENTEAFF

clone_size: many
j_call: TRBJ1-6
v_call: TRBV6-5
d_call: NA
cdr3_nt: TGTGCCAGCAGTTACGGGCTATATAATTCACCCCTCCACTTT
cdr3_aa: CASSYGLYNSPLHF

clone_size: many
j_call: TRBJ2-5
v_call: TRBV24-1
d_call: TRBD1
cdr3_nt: TGTGCCACCAGTGACCCATCCGGGACAGGGGTAGAGACCCAGTACTTC
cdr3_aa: CATSDPSGTGVETQYF

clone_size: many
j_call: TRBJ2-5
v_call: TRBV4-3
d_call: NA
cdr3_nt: TGCGCCAGCAGCCAAGAGGCATTAGGGACCCAGTACTTC
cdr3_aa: CASSQEALGTQYF

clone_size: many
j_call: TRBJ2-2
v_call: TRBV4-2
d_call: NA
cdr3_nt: TGTGCCAGCAGCCAAGACAGGCCCGGGGAGCTGTTTTTT
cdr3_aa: CASSQDRPGELFF

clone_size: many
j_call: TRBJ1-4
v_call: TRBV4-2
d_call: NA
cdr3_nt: TGTGCCAGCAGCAACACCGGAGGGGATGCGGAAAAACTGTTTTTT
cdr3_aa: CASSNTGGDAEKLFF

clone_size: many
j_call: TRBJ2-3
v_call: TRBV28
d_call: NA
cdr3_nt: TGTGCCAGCAGTACCCCGCTAGGCCGGGCAGATACGCAGTATTTT
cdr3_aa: CASSTPLGRADTQYF

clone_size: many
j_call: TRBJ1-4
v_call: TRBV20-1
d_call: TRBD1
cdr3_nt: TGCAGTGCTAATGACAGGGGGTACCTTGGGGATGAAAAACTGTTTTTT
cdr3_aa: CSANDRGYLGDEKLFF

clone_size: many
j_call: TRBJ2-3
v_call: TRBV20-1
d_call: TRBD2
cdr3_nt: TGCAGTGCTCAGATTCCCCGACTAGCGGGGGGCCTTAATGATGGTACGCAGTATTTT
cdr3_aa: CSAQIPRLAGGLNDGTQYF

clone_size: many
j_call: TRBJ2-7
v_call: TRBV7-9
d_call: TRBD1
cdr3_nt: TGTGCCAGCAGCCCACAGGACAGGGGCGAGCAGTACTTC
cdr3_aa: CASSPQDRGEQYF

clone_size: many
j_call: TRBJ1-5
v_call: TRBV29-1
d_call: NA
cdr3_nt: TGCAGCGTTGCACCGGGACCCAATCAGCCCCAGCATTTT
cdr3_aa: CSVAPGPNQPQHF

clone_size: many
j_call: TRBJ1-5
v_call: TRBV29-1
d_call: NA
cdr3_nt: TGCAGCGCGGCGCTGGGGTGGGATCAGCCCCAGCATTTT
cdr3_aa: CSAALGWDQPQHF

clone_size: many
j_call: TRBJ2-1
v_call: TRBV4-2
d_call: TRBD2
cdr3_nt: TGTGCCAGCAGCTTCCCCGGACTAGCGGACAATGAGCAGTTCTTC
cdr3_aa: CASSFPGLADNEQFF

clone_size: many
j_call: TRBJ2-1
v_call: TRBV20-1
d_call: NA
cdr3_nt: TGCAGTGCTCCCCGGGACCCGGCGGTCAATGAGCAGTTCTTC
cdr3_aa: CSAPRDPAVNEQFF

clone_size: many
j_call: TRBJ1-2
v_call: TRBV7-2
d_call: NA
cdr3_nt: TGTGCCAGCAGCTTAACGCCAGGGTCCGGATCGATTAACACCTTC
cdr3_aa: CASSLTPGSGSINTF

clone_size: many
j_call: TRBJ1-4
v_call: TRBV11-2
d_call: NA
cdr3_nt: TGTGCCAGCAGCCCTAACCGTGGCTCCTGGTCCACTAATGAAAAACTGTTTTTT
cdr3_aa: CASSPNRGSWSTNEKLFF

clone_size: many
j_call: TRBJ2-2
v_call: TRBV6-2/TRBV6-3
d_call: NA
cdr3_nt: TGTGCCAGCAGTTATCTCCTAACAGGGAGGACGACCGGGGAGCTGTTTTTT
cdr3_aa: CASSYLLTGRTTGELFF

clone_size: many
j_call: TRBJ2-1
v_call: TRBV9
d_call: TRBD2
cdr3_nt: TGCGCCAGCAGCCCGTACCCGGGACTAGCGTACAATGAGCAGTTCTTC
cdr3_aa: CASSPYPGLAYNEQFF

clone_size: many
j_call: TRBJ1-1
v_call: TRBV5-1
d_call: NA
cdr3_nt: TGCGCCAGCAGCGAGACAAACATGAACACTGAAGCTTTCTTT
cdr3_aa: CASSETNMNTEAFF